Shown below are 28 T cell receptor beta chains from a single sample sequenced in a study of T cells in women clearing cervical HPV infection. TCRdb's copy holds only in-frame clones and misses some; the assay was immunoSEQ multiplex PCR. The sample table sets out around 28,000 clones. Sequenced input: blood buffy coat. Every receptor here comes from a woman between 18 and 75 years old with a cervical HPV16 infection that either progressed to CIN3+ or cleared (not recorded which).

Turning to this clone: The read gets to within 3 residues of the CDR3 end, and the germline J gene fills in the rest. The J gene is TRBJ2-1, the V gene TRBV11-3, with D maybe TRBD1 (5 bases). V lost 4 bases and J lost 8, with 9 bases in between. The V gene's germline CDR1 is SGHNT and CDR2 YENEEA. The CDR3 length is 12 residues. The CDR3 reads CASSSGWDEQFF. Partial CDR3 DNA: TGTGCCAGCAGCTCAGGGTGGGATGAG.

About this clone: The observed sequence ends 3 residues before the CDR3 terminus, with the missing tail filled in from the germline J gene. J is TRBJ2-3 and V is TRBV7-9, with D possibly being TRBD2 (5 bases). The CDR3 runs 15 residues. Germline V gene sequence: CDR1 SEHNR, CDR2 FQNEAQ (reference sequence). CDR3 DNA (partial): TGTGCCAGCAGCTTAGCGCTAAGAGGGTTGGAGACG. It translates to CASSLALRGLET. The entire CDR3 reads CASSLALRGLETQYF.

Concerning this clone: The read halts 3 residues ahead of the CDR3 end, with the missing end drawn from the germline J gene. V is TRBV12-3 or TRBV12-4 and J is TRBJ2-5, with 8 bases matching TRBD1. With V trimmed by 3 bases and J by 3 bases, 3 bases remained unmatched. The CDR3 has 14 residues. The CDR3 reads CASSFGQGEETQYF. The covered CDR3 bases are TGTGCCAGCAGTTTCGGACAGGGAGAAGAGACC.

The part of the CDR3 DNA that was read is TGTGCCAGCAGTTTGGCCGATCTTCCCTATGGC. As protein: CASSLADLPYG. The whole CDR3 protein reads CASSLADLPYGYTF. This sequence joins TRBV12-3 or TRBV12-4 and TRBJ1-2; D is uncertain. Sequencing ends 3 residues short of the CDR3 end; the germline J gene provides the rest. V shed 3 bases and J shed 4 bases, with 12 bases lying between them. The CDR3 is made up of 14 amino acids.

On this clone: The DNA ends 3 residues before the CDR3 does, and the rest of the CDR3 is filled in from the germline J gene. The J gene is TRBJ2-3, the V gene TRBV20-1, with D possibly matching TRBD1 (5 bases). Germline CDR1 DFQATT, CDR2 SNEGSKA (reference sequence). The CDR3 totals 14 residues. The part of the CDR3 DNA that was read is TGCAGTGCTAGACAGGACACCTACCAAGAGACG. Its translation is CSARQDTYQET. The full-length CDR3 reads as CSARQDTYQETQYF.

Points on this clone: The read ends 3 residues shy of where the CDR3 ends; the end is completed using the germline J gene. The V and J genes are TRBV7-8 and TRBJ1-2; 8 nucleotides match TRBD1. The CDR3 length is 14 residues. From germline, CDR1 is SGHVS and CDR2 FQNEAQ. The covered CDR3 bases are TGTGCCAGCAGCACCGGGACAGGATCCTACGAC. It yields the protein CASSTGTGSYD. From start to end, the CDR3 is CASSTGTGSYDYTF.

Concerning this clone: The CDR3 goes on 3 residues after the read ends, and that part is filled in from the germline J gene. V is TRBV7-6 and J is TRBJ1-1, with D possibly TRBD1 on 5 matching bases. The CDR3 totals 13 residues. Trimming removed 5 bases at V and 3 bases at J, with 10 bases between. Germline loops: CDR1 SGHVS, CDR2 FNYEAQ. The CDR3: CASSLGGDTEAFF. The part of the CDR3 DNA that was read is TGTGCCAGCAGCCTGGGGGGGGACACTGAA. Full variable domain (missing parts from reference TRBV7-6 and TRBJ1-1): GAGVSQSPRYKVTKRGQDVALRCDPISGHVSLYWYRQALGQGPEFLTYFNYEAQQDKSGLPNDRFSAERPEGSISTLTIQRTEQRDSAMYRCASSLGGDTEAFFGQGTRLTVV.

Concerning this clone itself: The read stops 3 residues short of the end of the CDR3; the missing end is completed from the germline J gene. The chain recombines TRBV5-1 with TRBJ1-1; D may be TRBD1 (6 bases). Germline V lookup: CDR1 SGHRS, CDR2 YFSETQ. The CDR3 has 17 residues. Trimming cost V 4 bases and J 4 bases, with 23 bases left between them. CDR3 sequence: CASSPKQVQGWGTEAFF. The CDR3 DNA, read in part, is TGCGCCAGCAGCCCAAAACAAGTACAGGGATGGGGCACTGAA.

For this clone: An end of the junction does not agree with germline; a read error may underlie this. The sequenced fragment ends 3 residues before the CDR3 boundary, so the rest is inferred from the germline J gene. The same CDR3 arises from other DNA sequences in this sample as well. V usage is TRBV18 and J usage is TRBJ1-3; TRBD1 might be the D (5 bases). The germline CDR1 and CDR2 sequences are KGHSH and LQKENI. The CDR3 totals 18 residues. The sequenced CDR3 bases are TGTGCCAGCTCACCTGTGTTTGCAGGGCCTTTCTCTGGAAACACG. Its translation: CASSPVFAGPFSGNT. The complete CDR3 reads CASSPVFAGPFSGNTIYF.

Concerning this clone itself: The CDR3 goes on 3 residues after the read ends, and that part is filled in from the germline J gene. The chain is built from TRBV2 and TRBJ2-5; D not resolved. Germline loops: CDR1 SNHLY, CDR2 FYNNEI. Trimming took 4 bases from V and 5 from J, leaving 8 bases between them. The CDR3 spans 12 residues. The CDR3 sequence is CASSAVEETQYF. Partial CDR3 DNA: TGTGCCAGCAGTGCAGTCGAGGAGACC.

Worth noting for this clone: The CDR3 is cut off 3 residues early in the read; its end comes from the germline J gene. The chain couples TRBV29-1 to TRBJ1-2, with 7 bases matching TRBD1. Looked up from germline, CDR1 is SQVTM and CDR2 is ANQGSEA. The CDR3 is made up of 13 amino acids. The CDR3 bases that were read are TGCAGCGTTGTCGTAACAGGGGCGAGCGGC. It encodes CSVVVTGASG. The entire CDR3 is CSVVVTGASGYTF.

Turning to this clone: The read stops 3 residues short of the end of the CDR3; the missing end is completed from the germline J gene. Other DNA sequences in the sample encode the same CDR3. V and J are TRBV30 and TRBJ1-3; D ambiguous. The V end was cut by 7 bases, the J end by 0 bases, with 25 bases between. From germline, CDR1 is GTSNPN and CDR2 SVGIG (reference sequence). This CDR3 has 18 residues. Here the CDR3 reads CAYLPRGSYLFSGNTIYF. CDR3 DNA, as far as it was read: TGTGCCTACCTACCCCGGGGTAGCTATTTGTTCTCTGGAAACACC.

Here the CDR3 reads CSATDRTKNIQYF. The DNA read from the CDR3 is TGCAGTGCTACGGACAGGACCAAAAACATT. The rearrangement uses TRBV20-1 and TRBJ2-4, with TRBD1 matching 7 bases. From the germline J gene comes the end of the CDR3, since the read stops 3 residues before it. Germline CDR1 reads DFQATT; CDR2 reads SNEGSKA (reference sequence). V lost 4 bases to trimming and J lost 2 bases; unmatched junction nucleotides: 2. The CDR3 contains 13 residues.

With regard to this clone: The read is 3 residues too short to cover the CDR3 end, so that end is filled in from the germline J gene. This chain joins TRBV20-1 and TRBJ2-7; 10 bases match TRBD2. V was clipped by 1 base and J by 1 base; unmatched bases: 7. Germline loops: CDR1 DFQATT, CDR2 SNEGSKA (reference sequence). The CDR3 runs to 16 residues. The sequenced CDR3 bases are TGCAGTGCTAGAGTCGCTAGCGGGGGCTGGTCCTACGAG. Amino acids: CSARVASGGWSYE. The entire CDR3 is CSARVASGGWSYEQYF.

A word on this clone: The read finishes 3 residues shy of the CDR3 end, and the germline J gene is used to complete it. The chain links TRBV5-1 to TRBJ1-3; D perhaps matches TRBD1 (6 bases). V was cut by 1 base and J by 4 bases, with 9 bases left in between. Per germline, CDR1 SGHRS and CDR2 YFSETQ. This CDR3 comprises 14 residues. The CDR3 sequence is CASSLWQGGNTIYF. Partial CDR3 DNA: TGCGCCAGCAGCTTGTGGCAGGGGGGAAACACC.

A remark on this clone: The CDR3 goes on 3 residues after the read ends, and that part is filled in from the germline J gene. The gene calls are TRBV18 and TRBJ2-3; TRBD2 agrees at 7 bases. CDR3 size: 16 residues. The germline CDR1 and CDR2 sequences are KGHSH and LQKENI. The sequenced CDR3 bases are TGTGCCAGCTCACCTCCCGGACTAGTTCTGAAAGAGACG. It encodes CASSPPGLVLKET. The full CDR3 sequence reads CASSPPGLVLKETQYF.

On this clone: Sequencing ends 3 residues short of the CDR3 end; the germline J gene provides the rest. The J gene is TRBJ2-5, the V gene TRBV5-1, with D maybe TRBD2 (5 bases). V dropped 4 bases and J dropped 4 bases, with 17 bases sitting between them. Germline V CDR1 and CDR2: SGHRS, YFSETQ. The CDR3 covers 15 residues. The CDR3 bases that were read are TGCGCCAGCAGCCCTAGGACTTTCGTGGGAGAGACC. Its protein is CASSPRTFVGET. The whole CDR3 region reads CASSPRTFVGETQYF.

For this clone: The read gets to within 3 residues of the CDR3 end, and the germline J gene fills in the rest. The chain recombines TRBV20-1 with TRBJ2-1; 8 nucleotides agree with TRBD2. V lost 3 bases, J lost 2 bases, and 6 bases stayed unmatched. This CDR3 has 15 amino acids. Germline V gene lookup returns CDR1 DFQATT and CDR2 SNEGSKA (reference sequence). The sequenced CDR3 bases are TGCAGTGCTAGGAAGGGGGGACTAGCCTACAATGAG. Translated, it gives CSARKGGLAYNE. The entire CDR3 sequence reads CSARKGGLAYNEQFF.

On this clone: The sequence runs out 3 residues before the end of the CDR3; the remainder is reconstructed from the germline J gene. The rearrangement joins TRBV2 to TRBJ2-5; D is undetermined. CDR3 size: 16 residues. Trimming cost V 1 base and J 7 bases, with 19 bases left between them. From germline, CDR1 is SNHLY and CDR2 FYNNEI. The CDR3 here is CASSEVISPSERTQYF. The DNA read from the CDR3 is TGTGCCAGCAGTGAAGTGATCAGTCCGTCCGAACGGACC. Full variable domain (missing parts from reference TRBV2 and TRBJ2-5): EPEVTQTPSHQVTQMGQEVILRCVPISNHLYFYWYRQILGQKVEFLVSFYNNEISEKSEIFDDQFSVERPDGSNFTLKIRSTKLEDSAMYFCASSEVISPSERTQYFGPGTRLLVL.

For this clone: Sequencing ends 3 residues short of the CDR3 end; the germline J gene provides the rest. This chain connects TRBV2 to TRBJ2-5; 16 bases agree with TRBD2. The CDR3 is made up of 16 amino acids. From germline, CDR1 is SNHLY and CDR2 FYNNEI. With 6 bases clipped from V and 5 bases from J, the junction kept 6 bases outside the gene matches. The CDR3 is CASRGTSGGAKETQYF. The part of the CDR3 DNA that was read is TGTGCCAGCAGGGGGACTAGCGGGGGGGCAAAGGAGACC. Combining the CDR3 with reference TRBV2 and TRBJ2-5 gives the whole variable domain EPEVTQTPSHQVTQMGQEVILRCVPISNHLYFYWYRQILGQKVEFLVSFYNNEISEKSEIFDDQFSVERPDGSNFTLKIRSTKLEDSAMYFCASRGTSGGAKETQYFGPGTRLLVL.

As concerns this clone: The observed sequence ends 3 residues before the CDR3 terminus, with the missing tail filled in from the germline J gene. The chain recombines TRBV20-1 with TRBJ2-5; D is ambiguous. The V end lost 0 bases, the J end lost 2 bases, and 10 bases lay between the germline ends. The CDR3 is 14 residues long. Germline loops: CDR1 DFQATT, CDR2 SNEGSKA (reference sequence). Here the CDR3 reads CSARDFATQETQYF. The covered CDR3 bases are TGCAGTGCTAGAGATTTTGCCACACAAGAGACC.

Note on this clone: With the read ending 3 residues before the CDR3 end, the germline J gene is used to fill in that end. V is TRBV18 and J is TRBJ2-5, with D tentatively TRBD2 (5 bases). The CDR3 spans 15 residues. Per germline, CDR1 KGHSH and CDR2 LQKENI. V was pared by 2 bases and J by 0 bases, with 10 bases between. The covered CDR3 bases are TGTGCCAGCTCACCATCGCGGGTGAACCAAGAGACC. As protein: CASSPSRVNQET. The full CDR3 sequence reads CASSPSRVNQETQYF.

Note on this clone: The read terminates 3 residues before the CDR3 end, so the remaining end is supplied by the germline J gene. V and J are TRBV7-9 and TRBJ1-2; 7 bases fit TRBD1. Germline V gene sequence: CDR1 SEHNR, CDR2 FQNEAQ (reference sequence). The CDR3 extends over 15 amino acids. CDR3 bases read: TGTGCCAGCAGCTTTTCCGGGACAGAGCCCTACGAC. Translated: CASSFSGTEPYD. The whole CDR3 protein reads CASSFSGTEPYDYTF. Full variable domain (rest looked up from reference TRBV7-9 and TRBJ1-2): DTGVSQNPRHKITKRGQNVTFRCDPISEHNRLYWYRQTLGQGPEFLTYFQNEAQLEKSRLLSDRFSAERPKGSFSTLEIQRTEQGDSAMYLCASSFSGTEPYDYTFGSGTRLTVV.

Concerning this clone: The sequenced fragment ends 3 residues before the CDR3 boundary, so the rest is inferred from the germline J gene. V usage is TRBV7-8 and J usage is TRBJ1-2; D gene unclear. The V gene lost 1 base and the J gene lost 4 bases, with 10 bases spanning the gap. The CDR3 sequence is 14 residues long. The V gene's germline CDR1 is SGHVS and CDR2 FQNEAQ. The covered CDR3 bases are TGTGCCAGCAGCTTAGTGTCAGGAAGCTATGGC. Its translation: CASSLVSGSYG. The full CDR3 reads CASSLVSGSYGYTF. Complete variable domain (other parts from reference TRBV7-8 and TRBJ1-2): GAGVSQSPRYKVAKRGQDVALRCDPISGHVSLFWYQQALGQGPEFLTYFQNEAQLDKSGLPSDRFFAERPEGSVSTLKIQRTQQEDSAVYLCASSLVSGSYGYTFGSGTRLTVV.

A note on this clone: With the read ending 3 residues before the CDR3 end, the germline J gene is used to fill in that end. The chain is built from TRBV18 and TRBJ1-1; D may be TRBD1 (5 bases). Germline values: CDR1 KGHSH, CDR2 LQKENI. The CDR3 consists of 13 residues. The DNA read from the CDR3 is TGTGCCAGCTCACGGCGGTCGGGGGAGACA. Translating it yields CASSRRSGET. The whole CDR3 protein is CASSRRSGETAFF.

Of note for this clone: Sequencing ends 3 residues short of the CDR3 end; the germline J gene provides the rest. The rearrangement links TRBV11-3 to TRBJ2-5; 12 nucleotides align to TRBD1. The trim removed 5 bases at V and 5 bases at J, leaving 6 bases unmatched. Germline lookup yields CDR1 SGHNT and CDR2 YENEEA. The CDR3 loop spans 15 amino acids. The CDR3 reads CASSGDRGRGETQYF. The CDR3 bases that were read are TGTGCCAGCAGCGGGGACAGGGGGCGAGGGGAGACC.

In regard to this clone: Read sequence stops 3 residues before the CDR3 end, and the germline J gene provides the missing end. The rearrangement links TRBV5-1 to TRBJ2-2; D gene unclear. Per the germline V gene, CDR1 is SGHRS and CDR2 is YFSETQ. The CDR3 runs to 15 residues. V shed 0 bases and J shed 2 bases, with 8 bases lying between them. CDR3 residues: CASSLELSNTGELFF. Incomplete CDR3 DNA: TGCGCCAGCAGCTTGGAACTATCCAACACCGGGGAG. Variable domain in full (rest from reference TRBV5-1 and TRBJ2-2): KAGVTQTPRYLIKTRGQQVTLSCSPISGHRSVSWYQQTPGQGLQFLFEYFSETQRNKGNFPGRFSGRQFSNSRSEMNVSTLELGDSALYLCASSLELSNTGELFFGEGSRLTVL.

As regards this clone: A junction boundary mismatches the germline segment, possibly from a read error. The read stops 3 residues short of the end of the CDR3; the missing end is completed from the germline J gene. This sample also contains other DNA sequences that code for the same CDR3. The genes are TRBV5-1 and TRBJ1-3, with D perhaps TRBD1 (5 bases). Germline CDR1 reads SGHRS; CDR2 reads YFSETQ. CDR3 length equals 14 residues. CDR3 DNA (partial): TGCGCCAGCAGTGGGGGGAGTTCTGGAAACACA. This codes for CASSGGSSGNT. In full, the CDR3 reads CASSGGSSGNTIYF. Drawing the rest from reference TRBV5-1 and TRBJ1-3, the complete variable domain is KAGVTQTPRYLIKTRGQQVTLSCSPISGHRSVSWYQQTPGQGLQFLFEYFSETQRNKGNFPGRFSGRQFSNSRSEMNVSTLELGDSALYLCASSGGSSGNTIYFGEGSWLTVV.